This TCR beta chain was identified during a study of blood T cells in healthy people across ages. Germline assignment: CDR1 SGHKS and CDR2 YYEKEE (reference sequence). CDR3 length equals 15 residues. Primers used in a second PCR of roughly 6 to 11 cycles were a sample-barcoded 5' primer and a J-beta primer mix. TCRdb recomputed calls from the 5' RACE reads with MiXCR, one row per CDR3 protein. The table records 1.5 million to 2 million distinct CDR3 sequences, about 39% of them present only once. For this clonotype: A read error may produce the germline difference seen at one junction end.

The chain joins TRBV5-5 to TRBJ2-1; possibly TRBD1 for D (7 bases). The sequence was obtained from a human donor in good health. The sequencing sample was made of blood. The CDR3 loop reads CASSQGGSSYNERFF. Written as DNA, the CDR3 is TGTGCCAGCAGTCAGGGGGGATCCTCCTACAATGAGCGGTTCTTC. Together with reference TRBV5-5 and TRBJ2-1, the CDR3 gives the full variable domain: DAGVTQSPTHLIKTRGQQVTLRCSPISGHKSVSWYQQVLGQGPQFIFQYYEKEERGRGNFPDRFSARQFPNYSSELNVNALLLGDSALYLCASSQGGSSYNERFFGPGTRLTVL.